What follows is one TCR beta chain and its context. Authors' analysis steps: Reference gene primer amplification gave estimated nucleated cell counts. This table comes from immunoSEQ multiplex PCR, and its TCRdb copy is limited to in-frame clones, with some not included. For V, J and clone size, that table is used; D and trimming come from the DNA. The top ten clones hold 18% of a sample with approximately 61,000 clones, 80% to 90% of them seen once. This sample stems from a study of blood T cell repertoires in COVID-19. Study as a whole: Spain, Italy and the United States supplied samples that represented acute and convalescent COVID-19. In each case, the material was cDNA or gDNA derived from T cells, B-cell-depleted T cells, or PBMCs.

The CDR3 runs to 16 residues. Germline CDR1 ENHRY, CDR2 SYGVKD. V lost 7 bases to trimming and J lost 2 bases; unmatched junction nucleotides: 12. This TCR was recovered from a woman older than 75 with active COVID-19. The chain combines TRBV10-3 with TRBJ2-7, with 9 bases aligning to TRBD2. Sample: peripheral blood. CDR3 nucleotides: TGTGCCATCATGTCGGGCGGAGCGGGGGGAACCTACGAGCAGTACTTC. This sequence encodes CAIMSGGAGGTYEQYF.